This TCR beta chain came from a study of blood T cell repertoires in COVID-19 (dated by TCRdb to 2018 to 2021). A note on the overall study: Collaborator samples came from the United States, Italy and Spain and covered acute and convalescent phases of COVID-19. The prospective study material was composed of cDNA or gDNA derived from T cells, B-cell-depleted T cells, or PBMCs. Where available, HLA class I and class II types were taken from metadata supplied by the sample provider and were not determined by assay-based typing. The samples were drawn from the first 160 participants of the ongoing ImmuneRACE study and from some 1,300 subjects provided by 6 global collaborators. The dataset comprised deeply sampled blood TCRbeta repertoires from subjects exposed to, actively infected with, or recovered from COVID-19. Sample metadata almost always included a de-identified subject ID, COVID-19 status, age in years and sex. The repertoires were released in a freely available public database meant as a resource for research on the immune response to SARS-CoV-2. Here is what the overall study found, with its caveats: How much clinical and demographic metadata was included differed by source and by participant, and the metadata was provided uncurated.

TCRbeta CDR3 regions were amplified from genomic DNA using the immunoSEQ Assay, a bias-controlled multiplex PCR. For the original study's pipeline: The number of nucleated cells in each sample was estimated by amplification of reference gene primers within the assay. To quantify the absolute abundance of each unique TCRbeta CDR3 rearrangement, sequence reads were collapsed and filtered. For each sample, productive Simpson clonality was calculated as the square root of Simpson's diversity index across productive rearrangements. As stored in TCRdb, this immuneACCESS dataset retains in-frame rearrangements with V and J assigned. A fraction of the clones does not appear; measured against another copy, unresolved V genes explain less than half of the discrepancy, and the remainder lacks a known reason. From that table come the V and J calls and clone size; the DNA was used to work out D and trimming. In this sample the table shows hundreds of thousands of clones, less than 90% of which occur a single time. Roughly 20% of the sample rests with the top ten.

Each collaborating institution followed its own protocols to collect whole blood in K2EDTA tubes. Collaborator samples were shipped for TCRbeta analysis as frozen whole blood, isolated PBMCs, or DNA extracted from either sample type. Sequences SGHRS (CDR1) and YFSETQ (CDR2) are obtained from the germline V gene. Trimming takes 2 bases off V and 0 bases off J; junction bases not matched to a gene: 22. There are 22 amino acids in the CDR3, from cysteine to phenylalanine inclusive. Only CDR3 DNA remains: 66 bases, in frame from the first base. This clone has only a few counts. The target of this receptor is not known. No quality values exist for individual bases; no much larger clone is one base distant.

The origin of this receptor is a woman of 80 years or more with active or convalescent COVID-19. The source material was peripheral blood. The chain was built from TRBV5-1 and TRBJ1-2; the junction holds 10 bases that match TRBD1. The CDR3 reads CASSFAGRRLRDRGISNYGYTF. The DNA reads TGCGCCAGCAGCTTCGCGGGTCGTAGGTTACGGGACAGGGGAATATCTAACTATGGCTACACCTTC.